This TCR beta chain was sequenced for a study of blood T cell repertoires in COVID-19. Study-wide context: The United States, Italy and Spain were the sources of the acute and convalescent COVID-19 samples.

Original processing methods: From reference gene primer amplification, estimates of nucleated cell counts were derived. The data were produced by immunoSEQ multiplex PCR, yet TCRdb's version contains in-frame clones alone and is incomplete. That table furnishes V, J and clone size, whereas the DNA furnished D and trimming. The table has tens of thousands of clones, approximately 80% seen once. The CDR3 sequence is 14 residues long. Per the germline V gene, CDR1 is KGHDR and CDR2 is SFDVKD. With 5 bases clipped from V and 7 bases from J, the junction kept 5 bases outside the gene matches. Sequencing was carried out using peripheral blood. The V gene is TRBV24-1, the J gene TRBJ2-1; TRBD1 matches 9 bases. This TCR derives from a man aged 65-85 years with COVID-19, enrolled during active disease. The CDR3 loop reads CATSAAGQGNEQFF. CDR3 coding DNA: TGTGCCACCAGTGCTGCGGGACAGGGAAATGAGCAGTTCTTC.